Below, 11 T cell receptor beta chains from the same sample are listed, as sequenced in a study of CD8+CD57+ T cells in acquired aplastic anemia. The TCR beta profiling, which covered VDJ combination and CDR3 sequence, was carried out using genomic DNA as the template. Each CDR3 protein gets one entry after TCRdb re-called the reads with MiXCR. The data contain under 500,000 distinct CDR3 sequences, around 30% of them singletons. CD8+CD57+ cell expansion, shown by flow cytometry, had occurred in the patients selected for sequencing. Sequencing was carried out using sorted CD4+, CD8+, or CD8+CD57+ T cells (not recorded which) from PBMCs. The receptors shown here come from a human donor with aplastic anemia.

This chain uses TRBV11-1 with TRBJ2-1; the match to TRBD1 covers 9 bases. From germline, CDR1 is SGHAT and CDR2 FQDESV (reference sequence). V shed 8 bases and J 9 bases; nucleotides not matched to a gene: 14. The CDR3 length is 15 residues. CDR3 nucleotides: TGTGCCAGCGTCTCTGGGGGACAGGGAGGCGGTGAGCAGTTCTTC. Amino acid sequence: CASVSGGQGGGEQFF.

This clonotype was detected once. The chain uses TRBV5-6 and TRBJ2-1, with 9 bases matching TRBD2. The CDR3 consists of 15 residues. CDR1 is SGHDT, CDR2 YYEEEE, per germline. V trimming: 4 bases; J trimming: 7 bases; junction bases outside the gene matches: 9. CDR3 sequence: CASSGPGLALNEQFF. In DNA, the CDR3 is TGTGCCAGCAGCGGACCGGGACTAGCCCTGAATGAGCAGTTCTTC.

The V call is TRBV12-3 or TRBV12-4, the J call TRBJ1-2; D unresolved. V shed 5 bases and J shed 3 bases, with 7 bases lying between them. The CDR3 is 12 amino acids. CDR3 amino acids: CASSQRDYGYTF. The CDR3 bases are TGTGCCAGCAGTCAGAGAGACTATGGCTACACCTTC.

This clonotype was found a few times. This chain joins TRBV4-3 and TRBJ1-2; D possibly corresponds to TRBD1 (5 bases). Germline-derived CDR1 and CDR2 are LGHNA and YSLEER. CDR3 length: 14 amino acids. V was clipped by 0 bases and J by 8 bases, with 13 bases between them. The CDR3 protein is CASSQDKEGRGYTF. As DNA, the CDR3 is TGCGCCAGCAGCCAAGATAAAGAGGGACGGGGCTACACCTTC.

This clonotype has only a few counts. This chain uses TRBV11-2 with TRBJ2-4; D gene ambiguous. CDR1 and CDR2 from the germline V gene are SGHAT and FQNNGV. CDR3 length equals 18 residues. V dropped 2 bases and J dropped 0 bases, with 17 bases sitting between them. The CDR3 sequence: CASSLWAKSQIAKNIQYF. CDR3 nucleotide sequence: TGTGCCAGCAGCTTATGGGCGAAGAGCCAGATAGCCAAAAACATTCAGTACTTC.

The CDR3 protein is CASSKGLAVQETQYF. In DNA form, the CDR3 reads TGTGCCAGCAGCAAGGGACTAGCGGTCCAAGAGACCCAGTACTTC. This rearrangement joins TRBV14 to TRBJ2-5, with 11 bases that match TRBD2. Germline V gene data show CDR1 as SGHDN and CDR2 as FVKESK. Trimming at V came to 5 bases and at J to 1 base, leaving 3 bases not matched to a gene. The CDR3 is 15 amino acids.

This clonotype showed up many times. V gene TRBV9 combines with J gene TRBJ1-1, with a possible D match to TRBD1 (5 bases). From germline, CDR1 is SGDLS and CDR2 YYNGEE. V was cut by 3 bases and J by 1 base, with 13 bases left in between. This CDR3 spans 15 amino acids. The CDR3 DNA reads TGTGCCAGCAGCGCCAATCAGGACACGAACACTGAAGCTTTCTTT. It is translated as CASSANQDTNTEAFF.

V usage is TRBV5-1 and J usage is TRBJ1-1; 8 nucleotides match TRBD1. This CDR3 region has 14 residues. In germline, CDR1 is SGHRS, CDR2 YFSETQ. After removal of 3 bases from V and 5 bases from J, the junction contained 6 bases not matched to a gene. CDR3 coding DNA: TGCGCCAGCAGCTCGACAGGGGTGGGAACTGAAGCTTTCTTT. This encodes CASSSTGVGTEAFF.

The V and J genes are TRBV20-1 and TRBJ2-3; possible D gene TRBD2, 6 bases. The CDR3 runs to 16 residues. Trimming stripped 3 bases from V and 1 base from J, with 17 bases between. CDR1 and CDR2 from the germline V gene are DFQATT and SNEGSKA (reference sequence). The CDR3 loop is CSARRAGRGGTDTQYF. CDR3 in DNA: TGCAGTGCTAGGAGGGCGGGGAGAGGCGGCACAGATACGCAGTATTTT.

Notes on this clonotype: This may stem from a read error, because a much larger clone lies one nucleotide away. The chain links TRBV2 to TRBJ2-2; 8 nucleotides line up with TRBD1. The germline V gene has CDR1 SNHLY and CDR2 FYNNEI. The trim removed 3 bases at V and 5 bases at J, leaving 2 bases unmatched. The CDR3 extends over 14 amino acids. The CDR3 region is CASSDRGQTGELFF. The CDR3 DNA reads TGTGCCAGCAGTGACAGGGGGCAAACCGGGGAGCTGTTTTTT.

The sample holds many counts of this clonotype. This chain joins TRBV2 and TRBJ2-1; 10 bases are a match to TRBD2. The CDR3 has 15 amino acids. Germline V lookup: CDR1 SNHLY, CDR2 FYNNEI. V was clipped by 5 bases and J by 8 bases; unmatched bases: 9. In nucleotides, the CDR3 is TGTGCCAGCAGTCCGGGACTAGCGTTCTCCGATGAGCAGTTCTTC. Encoded protein: CASSPGLAFSDEQFF. The whole variable domain, remainder taken from reference TRBV2 and TRBJ2-1, is EPEVTQTPSHQVTQMGQEVILRCVPISNHLYFYWYRQILGQKVEFLVSFYNNEISEKSEIFDDQFSVERPDGSNFTLKIRSTKLEDSAMYFCASSPGLAFSDEQFFGPGTRLTVL.